This entry lists 19 T cell receptor beta chains sequenced from one sample in a study of blood T cell repertoires in COVID-19. Measured with immunoSEQ multiplex PCR; TCRdb has only the in-frame clones, and not every one. The sample records 250,000 to 350,000 clones, 88% being singletons. Sequencing input: peripheral blood. These receptors all come from a woman between 50 and 59 years old with active or convalescent COVID-19.

This chain links TRBV7-8 with TRBJ2-2; a possible D gene is TRBD2 (5 bases). This CDR3 is built from 13 residues. V dropped 5 bases and J dropped 7 bases, with 11 bases sitting between them. Germline V lookup: CDR1 SGHVS, CDR2 FQNEAQ. The CDR3 protein is CASSDAGGGELFF. DNA of the CDR3: TGTGCCAGCAGCGACGCGGGCGGCGGGGAGCTGTTTTTT.

The rearrangement uses TRBV6-4 and TRBJ1-2; no reliable D call. CDR1 and CDR2 (germline): MRHNA, SNTAGT. The CDR3 totals 14 residues. The V end was cut by 0 bases, the J end by 4 bases, with 9 bases between. CDR3 DNA sequence: TGTGCCAGCAGTGACTCGACGGGGATCTATGGCTACACCTTC. Protein sequence: CASSDSTGIYGYTF.

This clone appeared a single time. The genes are TRBV29-1 and TRBJ2-5; D is unclear. V was shortened by 6 bases and J by 2 bases, with 10 bases between the two germline ends. CDR3 length: 12 amino acids. Germline CDR1 and CDR2: SQVTM and ANQGSEA. Here the CDR3 reads CSVQWMQETQYF. In DNA, the CDR3 is TGCAGCGTACAGTGGATGCAAGAGACCCAGTACTTC.

The J gene is TRBJ2-2, the V gene TRBV3-1 (or the pseudogene TRBV3-2); TRBD1 agrees at 7 bases. From germline, CDR1 is LGHDT and CDR2 YNNKEL (reference sequence). CDR3 length: 15 residues. Trimming took 6 bases from V and 5 from J; bases not matched to a gene: 9. DNA of the CDR3: TGTGCCAGCAGGATAACAGGGGATCGGACCGGGGAGCTGTTTTTT. As protein: CASRITGDRTGELFF.

The rearrangement joins TRBV19 to TRBJ1-2; 8 bases match TRBD1. The CDR3 runs to 16 residues. The germline CDR1 and CDR2 sequences are LNHDA and SQIVND (reference sequence). With V trimmed by 5 bases and J by 2 bases, 10 bases remained unmatched. In DNA, the CDR3 is TGTGCCAGTAGTGGGCTTACAGGGGGAGGCAACTATGGCTACACCTTC. Protein: CASSGLTGGGNYGYTF.

This clone has at least ten counts. This sample also contains other DNA sequences that code for the same CDR3. V gene TRBV6-2 or TRBV6-3 combines with J gene TRBJ1-1; 7 positions agree with TRBD1. This CDR3 is 16 amino acids long. The V and J ends lost 2 bases and 1 base, in that order; junction bases with no gene match: 7. Germline V gene sequence: CDR1 MNHEY, CDR2 SVGEGT. The CDR3 reads CASSYRDSGPNTEAFF. The CDR3 DNA is TGTGCCAGCAGTTACCGGGACAGTGGGCCGAACACTGAAGCTTTCTTT.

The sample holds one count of this clone. This chain connects TRBV24-1 to TRBJ1-5, with D possibly matching TRBD1 (6 bases). The CDR3 totals 15 residues. CDR1 KGHDR and CDR2 SFDVKD come from the germline V gene. V was clipped by 5 bases and J by 0 bases, with 10 bases between them. The chain's CDR3 is CATSAQGPSNQPQHF. DNA for the CDR3: TGTGCCACCAGTGCCCAGGGGCCTAGCAATCAGCCCCAGCATTTT.

The chain employs TRBV29-1 and TRBJ2-3; 8 nucleotides match TRBD1. V shed 6 bases, J shed 0 bases, and the junction held 5 bases outside the gene matches. There are 14 residues in the CDR3. Germline V gene lookup returns CDR1 SQVTM and CDR2 ANQGSEA. CDR3 residues: CSVTGDFSTDTQYF. Here the CDR3 DNA reads TGCAGCGTGACAGGGGATTTTAGCACAGATACGCAGTATTTT.

The chain couples TRBV11-2 to TRBJ2-2; D is possibly TRBD1 (5 bases). The CDR3 is made up of 14 amino acids. CDR1 SGHAT and CDR2 FQNNGV come from the germline V gene. Between the trimmed V and J ends, which lost 2 bases and 8 bases, there was a span of 12 bases. Here the CDR3 reads CASSLNRLEGELFF. The CDR3, as DNA: TGTGCCAGCAGCTTAAACAGGCTAGAAGGGGAGCTGTTTTTT. Complete variable domain (other parts from reference TRBV11-2 and TRBJ2-2): EAGVAQSPRYKIIEKRQSVAFWCNPISGHATLYWYQQILGQGPKLLIQFQNNGVVDDSQLPKDRFSAERLKGVDSTLKIQPAKLEDSAVYLCASSLNRLEGELFFGEGSRLTVL.

This chain joins TRBV7-9 and TRBJ2-2; D unclear. The V end was cut by 2 bases, the J end by 3 bases, with 10 bases between. CDR3 length equals 15 residues. Germline V gene data show CDR1 as SEHNR and CDR2 as FQNEAQ (reference sequence). The CDR3 nucleotides are TGTGCCAGCAGCTTAATCTGGCAAGACACCGGGGAGCTGTTTTTT. It is translated as CASSLIWQDTGELFF.

The V gene is TRBV27, the J gene TRBJ1-2; 7 nucleotides agree with TRBD1. The germline V gene has CDR1 MNHEY and CDR2 SMNVEV (reference sequence). The CDR3 sequence is 15 residues long. V lost 2 bases to trimming and J lost 2 bases; unmatched junction nucleotides: 5. CDR3 protein: CASSLGTGANYGYTF. The CDR3, as DNA: TGTGCCAGCAGTTTAGGTACAGGGGCCAACTATGGCTACACCTTC.

The V call is TRBV30, the J call TRBJ1-6; 7 positions match TRBD1. V lost 2 bases and J lost 8; bases outside the gene matches: 6. CDR1 is GTSNPN, CDR2 SVGIG, per germline (reference sequence). The CDR3 totals 14 residues. The CDR3 region has the DNA TGTGCCTGGAGTTTTGACAGGGCGGATTCACCCCTCCACTTT. It codes for CAWSFDRADSPLHF.

The chain carries TRBV7-9 and TRBJ1-2; 7 bases are shared with TRBD1. The ends lost 5 bases at V and 4 bases at J; junction bases unmatched: 4. The germline V gene encodes CDR1 SEHNR and CDR2 FQNEAQ (reference sequence). The length of the CDR3 is 13 residues. CDR3: CASSRDSLYGYTF. Here the CDR3 DNA reads TGTGCCAGCAGCCGGGACAGCCTCTATGGCTACACCTTC.

The rearrangement joins TRBV11-2 to TRBJ2-7; 10 bases align to TRBD1. From germline, CDR1 is SGHAT and CDR2 FQNNGV. The CDR3 has 17 amino acids. V was pared by 5 bases and J by 4 bases, with 14 bases of the junction left unmatched. CDR3 region: CASSNAPQTGGFYEQYF. CDR3 in DNA: TGTGCCAGCAGCAATGCTCCTCAGACAGGGGGCTTTTACGAGCAGTACTTC. The complete variable domain, with remaining parts taken from reference TRBV11-2 and TRBJ2-7, reads EAGVAQSPRYKIIEKRQSVAFWCNPISGHATLYWYQQILGQGPKLLIQFQNNGVVDDSQLPKDRFSAERLKGVDSTLKIQPAKLEDSAVYLCASSNAPQTGGFYEQYFGPGTRLTVT.

The rearrangement uses TRBV3-1 (or the pseudogene TRBV3-2) and TRBJ2-7; 7 nucleotides align to TRBD1. Germline V gives CDR1 LGHDT, CDR2 YNNKEL (reference sequence). V gave up 1 base and J gave up 4 bases; unmatched junction bases: 7. CDR3 size: 15 residues. The CDR3 DNA is TGTGCCAGCAGCCAAGCCCCCGACAGGGCGTACGAGCAGTACTTC. It yields the protein CASSQAPDRAYEQYF.

As DNA, the CDR3 is TGTGCCAGCAGCTTGAGTTCCCGGCGGGACAGGGTCTATGGCTACACCTTC. It translates to CASSLSSRRDRVYGYTF. J is TRBJ1-2 and V is TRBV7-2; 9 nucleotides line up with TRBD1. In germline, CDR1 is SGHTA, CDR2 FQGNSA. The V gene end was trimmed by 3 bases and the J gene end by 4 bases; junction bases not matched to a gene: 12. The CDR3 length is 17 residues.

This clone occurred once. The rearrangement joins TRBV6-5 to TRBJ1-3; 7 nucleotides align to TRBD1. V lost 6 bases and J lost 8; bases outside the gene matches: 10. CDR3 length equals 14 residues. Germline CDR1 is MNHEY and CDR2 is SVGAGI. CDR3 nucleotide sequence: TGTGCCAGCAGCCCAGGGGGGCGTGTGGACACCATATATTTT. Translation: CASSPGGRVDTIYF.

The chain recombines TRBV10-2 with TRBJ2-1; 13 nucleotides align to TRBD2. V trimming: 4 bases; J trimming: 0 bases; junction bases outside the gene matches: 3. The CDR3 is 17 amino acids. Germline CDR1 WSHSY, CDR2 SAAADI. The CDR3 reads CASSGTSGGSSYNEQFF. CDR3 DNA sequence: TGCGCCAGCAGTGGGACTAGCGGGGGTAGCTCCTACAATGAGCAGTTCTTC.

As for this clone: Other DNA sequences in this sample translate to the same CDR3. The chain couples TRBV9 to TRBJ2-5, with D tentatively TRBD2 (7 bases). The CDR3 has 15 residues. Per the germline V gene, CDR1 is SGDLS and CDR2 is YYNGEE. The V and J ends lost 0 bases and 2 bases respectively, with 11 bases between them. This CDR3 is CASSVAGGTQETQYF. CDR3 nucleotides: TGTGCCAGCAGCGTAGCCGGGGGGACACAAGAGACCCAGTACTTC.